The next 7 T cell receptor beta chains were all read from a single sample in a study of T cells after yellow fever vaccination. MiXCR, run by TCRdb on the 5' RACE reads, gives a single entry per CDR3 protein. The sample shows 350,000 to 450,000 distinct CDR3 sequences, under 20% of them seen only once. Sequencing used PBMCs, obtained before the yellow fever booster vaccination. The source of these receptors is a man younger than 30 who received the YFV17D yellow fever vaccine.

This clonotype was seen many times. The rearrangement links TRBV27 to TRBJ1-5; D ambiguous. The CDR3 spans 13 residues. From germline, CDR1 is MNHEY and CDR2 SMNVEV (reference sequence). With 6 bases removed from V and 0 bases from J, the gap between germline ends came to 6 bases. CDR3 loop: CASSPGSNQPQHF. The CDR3 DNA follows: TGTGCCAGCAGCCCCGGTAGCAATCAGCCCCAGCATTTT.

This chain links TRBV5-1 with TRBJ2-3, with unresolved D. The germline gives CDR1 SGHRS, CDR2 YFSETQ. This CDR3 is built from 12 residues. Trimming left V 4 bases short and J 6 bases short, with 9 bases between. CDR3 region: CASSASQDTQYF. CDR3 DNA sequence: TGCGCCAGCAGCGCCTCCCAGGATACGCAGTATTTT.

This clonotype has ten or more counts. V and J are TRBV18 and TRBJ1-6; D not resolved. Germline assignment: CDR1 KGHSH and CDR2 LQKENI. V lost 3 bases and J 0 bases, leaving 6 bases between the germline ends. The CDR3 is 15 residues long. The CDR3, as DNA: TGTGCCAGCTCACCGAAGAGCTCCTATAATTCACCCCTCCACTTT. Residues: CASSPKSSYNSPLHF.

This clonotype has more than one count but fewer than ten. The chain joins TRBV20-1 to TRBJ2-6, with 10 bases fitting TRBD1. The V gene end was trimmed by 1 base and the J gene end by 3 bases; junction bases not matched to a gene: 15. Germline assignment: CDR1 DFQATT and CDR2 SNEGSKA (reference sequence). The CDR3 is made up of 20 amino acids. CDR3 DNA: TGCAGTGCTAGAGTTCAAGGACAGGGGGTTCCGCCGAATGGGGCCAACGTCCTGACTTTC. It translates to CSARVQGQGVPPNGANVLTF.

The V and J genes are TRBV7-9 and TRBJ1-2; 7 nucleotides agree with TRBD1. The germline CDR1 and CDR2 sequences are SEHNR and FQNEAQ (reference sequence). The V segment lost 6 bases and the J segment 2 bases; nucleotides outside the gene matches: 12. The CDR3 has 16 amino acids. CDR3: CASSSQLETGNYGYTF. The CDR3, as DNA: TGTGCCAGCAGTTCACAACTTGAGACAGGGAACTATGGCTACACCTTC.

The chain joins TRBV7-2 to TRBJ2-1; maybe TRBD2 (6 bases). In germline, CDR1 is SGHTA, CDR2 FQGNSA. The CDR3 is 19 amino acids. Trimming pared 1 base from V and 4 bases from J, leaving 23 bases between. In DNA form, the CDR3 reads TGTGCCAGCAGCTTAGTCCAATGGGTTAGGGAGGTATTTTACAATGAGCAGTTCTTC. Amino acid sequence: CASSLVQWVREVFYNEQFF.

The J gene is TRBJ2-1, the V gene TRBV7-9; D might be TRBD1 (6 bases). The CDR3 runs to 12 residues. Germline assignment: CDR1 SEHNR and CDR2 FQNEAQ (reference sequence). V lost 8 bases, J lost 7 bases, and 12 bases lay in between. The DNA of the CDR3 is TGTGCCAGCGGCCTACAGGGAAATGAGCAGTTCTTC. Encoded protein: CASGLQGNEQFF. The entire variable domain, with the rest obtained from reference TRBV7-9 and TRBJ2-1, is as follows: DTGVSQNPRHKITKRGQNVTFRCDPISEHNRLYWYRQTLGQGPEFLTYFQNEAQLEKSRLLSDRFSAERPKGSFSTLEIQRTEQGDSAMYLCASGLQGNEQFFGPGTRLTVL.